This T cell receptor beta chain appears in the sequencing data of a study of T cells in Graves' hyperthyroidism and ophthalmopathy. This clonotype was counted at least ten times. Its antigen is as yet unknown. Sequence at one end of the junction differs from germline and may be a read error. Researchers took RNA transcripts and amplified the TCR beta CDR3 regions from them. TCR CDR3 regions were first amplified by RT-PCR with HTBI primers. MiXCR, run by TCRdb on the multiplex PCR reads, gives a single entry per CDR3 protein. The sample contains roughly 380,000 distinct CDR3 sequences, about 19% of which appear only once. Regarding the study as a whole: Most thyroid clonotypes with frequency above 0.001 were detected in blood.

This CDR3 has 14 amino acids. The germline V gene has CDR1 SGHTA and CDR2 FQGNSA. The receptor's source is a woman aged 18 to 35 with Graves' hyperthyroidism. The sample was blood. The chain recombines TRBV7-2 with TRBJ2-2; D unclear. The CDR3 region is CASSLASKTGELFF. CDR3 coding DNA: TGTGCCAGCAGCTTAGCCTCGAAGACCGGGGAGCTGTTTTTT.